The 18 T cell receptor beta chains below all came from one sample that was sequenced in a study of memory CD4+ T cells and cytomegalovirus serostatus. Sequencing was performed with immunoSEQ multiplex PCR; in TCRdb, only in-frame clones are kept and a portion is missing. The table has under 80,000 clones, about 78% seen once. The sort gate was single viable CD3+CD4+CD8-CD45RO+ cells for memory CD4+ T cells. Specimen: memory CD4+ T cells from blood. The receptors were sampled from an adult in good health and CMV-seropositive.

The chain joins TRBV28 to TRBJ1-4; no firm D call. V was clipped by 4 bases and J by 10 bases, with 19 bases between them. Looked up from germline, CDR1 is MDHEN and CDR2 is SYDVKM. There are 15 residues in the CDR3. DNA for the CDR3: TGTGCCAGCAGTTCATCAGGTCGCCGGGTGGGAAAACTGTTTTTT. It encodes CASSSSGRRVGKLFF. The whole variable domain, filled in from reference TRBV28 and TRBJ1-4, reads DVKVTQSSRYLVKRTGEKVFLECVQDMDHENMFWYRQDPGLGLRLIYFSYDVKMKEKGDIPEGYSVSREKKERFSLILESASTNQTSMYLCASSSSGRRVGKLFFGSGTQLSVL.

The chain links TRBV28 to TRBJ2-5; D tentatively fits TRBD1 or TRBD2 (5 bases each). Germline V gene lookup returns CDR1 MDHEN and CDR2 SYDVKM. The CDR3 spans 14 residues. V was shortened by 6 bases and J by 4 bases, with 15 bases between the two germline ends. The CDR3 is CASRGRHRGETQYF. The CDR3 bases are TGTGCCAGCAGGGGACGTCATCGGGGAGAGACCCAGTACTTC.

The chain combines TRBV2 with TRBJ2-5, with D uncertain. In germline, CDR1 is SNHLY, CDR2 FYNNEI. V shed 2 bases and J shed 5 bases, with 6 bases lying between them. The CDR3 is made up of 12 amino acids. The CDR3 region is CASSEIGETQYF. The DNA for the CDR3 is TGTGCCAGCAGTGAAATAGGGGAGACCCAGTACTTC.

The chain employs TRBV18 and TRBJ2-7; perhaps TRBD2 as D (5 bases). V lost 3 bases to trimming and J lost 7 bases, with 10 bases between them. This CDR3 contains 12 residues. Germline V CDR1 and CDR2: KGHSH, LQKENI. CDR3 residues: CASSPARGEQYV. DNA of the CDR3: TGTGCCAGCTCACCCGCTCGGGGAGAGCAGTACGTC.

V is TRBV30 and J is TRBJ1-5; D not resolved. V dropped 2 bases and J dropped 5 bases, with 13 bases sitting between them. The germline gives CDR1 GTSNPN, CDR2 SVGIG (reference sequence). This CDR3 contains 14 residues. The CDR3 DNA reads TGTGCCTGGAGTCCCCCGGACCGTTATCAGCCCCAGCATTTT. Its protein is CAWSPPDRYQPQHF. Based on the CDR3 plus reference TRBV30 and TRBJ1-5, the full variable domain is SQTIHQWPATLVQPVGSPLSLECTVEGTSNPNLYWYRQAAGRGLQLLFYSVGIGQISSEVPQNLSASRPQDRQFILSSKKLLLSDSGFYLCAWSPPDRYQPQHFGDGTRLSIL.

This chain links TRBV28 with TRBJ1-4; TRBD1 matches 8 bases. Germline V CDR1 and CDR2: MDHEN, SYDVKM. CDR3 length equals 17 residues. With V trimmed by 1 base and J by 8 bases, 12 bases remained unmatched. CDR3 nucleotides: TGTGCCAGCAGTTTATACGGGAGACAGGGGATAGGGGAAAAACTGTTTTTT. Protein product: CASSLYGRQGIGEKLFF.

The chain has TRBV28 and TRBJ1-2, with 12 bases identical to TRBD1. The CDR3 consists of 17 residues. Germline-derived CDR1 and CDR2 are MDHEN and SYDVKM. V gave up 3 bases and J gave up 4 bases; unmatched junction bases: 9. The CDR3 coding sequence is TGTGCCAGCAGTTTGGGGACAGGGGGCTTTCGGAGCTATGGCTACACCTTC. Protein sequence: CASSLGTGGFRSYGYTF.

A word on this clone: One junction end disagrees with the germline gene, perhaps due to a read error. The chain combines TRBV29-1 with TRBJ2-3, with 7 bases matching TRBD1. CDR1 and CDR2 from the germline V gene are SQVTM and ANQGSEA. The CDR3 runs 12 residues. CDR3 in amino acids: CSGGQNMNTRYF. The CDR3 DNA sequence: TGCAGCGGGGGACAGAATATGAATACGCGGTATTTT.

The J gene is TRBJ1-3, the V gene TRBV10-1; D possibly corresponds to TRBD1 (5 bases). V lost 10 bases, J lost 0 bases, and 16 bases lay in between. The CDR3 totals 15 residues. Per the germline V gene, CDR1 is WNHNN and CDR2 is SYGVQD (reference sequence). CDR3 in DNA: TGCGCCACCCCTTCGACAGTCCACTCTGGAAACACCATATATTTT. Protein product: CATPSTVHSGNTIYF.

Here the CDR3 reads CASSSGPRSYEQYV. The CDR3 region has the DNA TGTGCCAGCAGCTCTGGCCCACGTTCCTACGAGCAGTACGTC. The chain is built from TRBV5-6 and TRBJ2-7; D is uncertain. The CDR3 is 14 amino acids. In germline, CDR1 is SGHDT, CDR2 YYEEEE. The ends were cut back, 3 bases at V and 1 base at J, with 11 bases in the middle.

The chain has TRBV6-5 and TRBJ1-1; D is possibly TRBD1 (5 bases). V dropped 4 bases and J dropped 3 bases, with 15 bases sitting between them. The CDR3 runs 15 residues. Germline loops: CDR1 MNHEY, CDR2 SVGAGI. CDR3 sequence reads: CASSFGGGTDTEAFF. CDR3 DNA: TGTGCCAGCAGTTTCGGAGGAGGGACGGACACTGAAGCTTTCTTT.

This clone was picked up one time. The J gene is TRBJ1-5, the V gene TRBV5-1; D is possibly TRBD1 (6 bases). V lost 7 bases and J 7 bases, leaving 15 bases between the germline ends. The germline V gene encodes CDR1 SGHRS and CDR2 YFSETQ. The length of the CDR3 is 13 residues. This CDR3 is CASQQGEGQPQHF. The CDR3 nucleotides read TGCGCCAGCCAACAGGGCGAGGGCCAGCCCCAGCATTTT.

CDR3 sequence: CASSFGGGAREAFF. The CDR3 bases are TGCGCCAGCAGCTTTGGAGGGGGCGCACGGGAAGCTTTCTTT. V and J are TRBV5-1 and TRBJ1-1, with 7 bases lining up with TRBD1. V trimming: 2 bases; J trimming: 8 bases; junction bases outside the gene matches: 9. The CDR3 covers 14 residues. Germline CDR1 SGHRS, CDR2 YFSETQ.

The chain couples TRBV11-2 to TRBJ1-1, with 7 positions matching TRBD1. Trimming removed 5 bases from V and 11 bases from J; junction bases left unmatched: 11. CDR3 size: 13 residues. Germline V gives CDR1 SGHAT, CDR2 FQNNGV. This CDR3 is CASSHPGTAGAFF. CDR3 DNA: TGTGCCAGCAGCCACCCCGGGACAGCCGGTGCTTTCTTT.

V and J are TRBV30 and TRBJ2-7, with TRBD2 matching 7 bases. Germline assignment: CDR1 GTSNPN and CDR2 SVGIG (reference sequence). This CDR3 region has 14 residues. Trimming cost V 2 bases and J 5 bases; bases outside gene matches: 9. The CDR3 DNA follows: TGTGCCTGGAGTCGGGGCCAACGGGAGGACGAGCAGTACGTC. Translated: CAWSRGQREDEQYV.

The chain employs TRBV18 and TRBJ1-4, with D unclear. The CDR3 runs 15 residues. Germline CDR1 reads KGHSH; CDR2 reads LQKENI. Trimming shortened V by 0 bases and J by 4 bases, and 9 bases separated the two germline ends. The CDR3 spells CASSPPGSYNEKLFF. The CDR3 DNA follows: TGTGCCAGCTCACCACCTGGCAGTTATAATGAAAAACTGTTTTTT.

This chain connects TRBV6-5 to TRBJ1-2, with TRBD1 as a possible D gene (5 bases). Between the trimmed V and J ends, which lost 6 bases and 2 bases, there was a span of 16 bases. This CDR3 comprises 15 residues. The germline V gene encodes CDR1 MNHEY and CDR2 SVGAGI. CDR3 nucleotide sequence: TGTGCCAGCAGGACCCCCTCGGGGGGGAACTATGGCTACACCTTC. This gives the protein CASRTPSGGNYGYTF.

The chain employs TRBV7-2 and TRBJ1-1; D is undetermined. The V end was cut by 2 bases, the J end by 7 bases, with 5 bases between. CDR1 and CDR2 from the germline V gene are SGHTA and FQGNSA. This CDR3 region has 11 residues. The CDR3 here is CASSLSGEAFF. CDR3 coding DNA: TGTGCCAGCAGCTTAAGTGGTGAAGCTTTCTTT.